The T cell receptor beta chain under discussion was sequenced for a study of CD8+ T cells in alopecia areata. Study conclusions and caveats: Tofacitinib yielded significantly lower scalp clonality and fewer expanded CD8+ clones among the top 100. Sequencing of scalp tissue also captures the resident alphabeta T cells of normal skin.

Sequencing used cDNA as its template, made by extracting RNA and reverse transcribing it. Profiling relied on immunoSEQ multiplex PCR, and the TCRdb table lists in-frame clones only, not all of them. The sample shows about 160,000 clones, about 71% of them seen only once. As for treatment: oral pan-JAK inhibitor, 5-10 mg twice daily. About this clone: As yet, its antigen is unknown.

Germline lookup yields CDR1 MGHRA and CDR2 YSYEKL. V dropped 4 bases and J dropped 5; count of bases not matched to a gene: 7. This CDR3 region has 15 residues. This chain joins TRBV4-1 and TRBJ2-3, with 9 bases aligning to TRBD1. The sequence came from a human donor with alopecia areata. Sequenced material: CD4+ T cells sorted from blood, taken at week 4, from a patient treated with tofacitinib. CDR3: CASSLGTGYGDTQYF. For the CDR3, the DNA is TGCGCCAGCAGCCTCGGGACAGGGTACGGAGATACGCAGTATTTT.